The 29 T cell receptor beta chains presented below share a single source sample, sequenced in a study of control samples from healthy donors and cancer patients. Clones were read by immunoSEQ multiplex PCR, and TCRdb kept only the in-frame ones, dropping some. The data contain under 200,000 clones, around 91% of them singletons. The specimen sequenced was blood. The origin of the receptors is a woman in her 30s in good health.

The V call is TRBV2, the J call TRBJ1-6; 11 bases map to TRBD1. V gave up 6 bases and J gave up 3 bases; unmatched junction bases: 1. The germline gives CDR1 SNHLY, CDR2 FYNNEI. The CDR3 runs to 15 residues. The CDR3 here is CASRGTGGYNSPLHF. The CDR3 DNA reads as TGTGCCAGCAGAGGGACAGGGGGCTATAATTCACCCCTCCACTTT. The variable domain in full, with the rest retrieved from reference TRBV2 and TRBJ1-6, is EPEVTQTPSHQVTQMGQEVILRCVPISNHLYFYWYRQILGQKVEFLVSFYNNEISEKSEIFDDQFSVERPDGSNFTLKIRSTKLEDSAMYFCASRGTGGYNSPLHFGNGTRLTVT.

This chain connects TRBV3-1 (or the pseudogene TRBV3-2) to TRBJ2-5; TRBD2 matches 10 bases. Germline loops: CDR1 LGHDT, CDR2 YNNKEL (reference sequence). The V gene end was trimmed by 1 base and the J gene end by 5 bases; junction bases not matched to a gene: 1. CDR3 size: 14 residues. The CDR3 region has the DNA TGTGCCAGCAGCCAAGCACTAGCGGGGGAGACCCAGTACTTC. Translation: CASSQALAGETQYF.

The chain couples TRBV27 to TRBJ2-1, with 11 bases lining up with TRBD2. This CDR3 contains 15 residues. With 6 bases clipped from V and 3 bases from J, the junction kept 4 bases outside the gene matches. Germline V CDR1 and CDR2: MNHEY, SMNVEV (reference sequence). The DNA of the CDR3 is TGTGCCAGCAGACCGGGACTAGCGGACTACAATGAGCAGTTCTTC. Protein sequence: CASRPGLADYNEQFF.

The chain uses TRBV30 and TRBJ2-7; D call uncertain. CDR1 is GTSNPN, CDR2 SVGIG, per germline (reference sequence). This CDR3 comprises 14 residues. V lost 0 bases and J lost 6, with 15 bases in between. DNA of the CDR3: TGTGCCTGGAGTGTACTTGTTAGGGAAGGCGAGCAGTACTTC. Amino acid sequence: CAWSVLVREGEQYF. The variable domain in full, completed from reference TRBV30 and TRBJ2-7, reads SQTIHQWPATLVQPVGSPLSLECTVEGTSNPNLYWYRQAAGRGLQLLFYSVGIGQISSEVPQNLSASRPQDRQFILSSKKLLLSDSGFYLCAWSVLVREGEQYFGPGTRLTVT.

V usage is TRBV12-3 or TRBV12-4 and J usage is TRBJ2-7; D perhaps matches TRBD2 (5 bases). The V end lost 1 base, the J end lost 3 bases, and 7 bases lay between the germline ends. This CDR3 spans 13 amino acids. The CDR3 DNA is TGTGCCAGCAGTTTAGTACTAGTCTACGAGCAGTACTTC. This encodes CASSLVLVYEQYF.

This chain uses TRBV7-9 with TRBJ2-3; 7 nucleotides align to TRBD1. This CDR3 region has 13 residues. V shed 0 bases, J shed 7 bases, and the junction held 1 base outside the gene matches. The V gene's germline CDR1 is SEHNR and CDR2 FQNEAQ (reference sequence). The CDR3 region is CASSLAGGNTQYF. CDR3 sequence (DNA): TGTGCCAGCAGCTTAGCAGGGGGCAATACGCAGTATTTT.

The chain carries TRBV7-3 and TRBJ2-1; 7 nucleotides match TRBD2. Germline CDR1 SGHTA, CDR2 FQGTGA. This CDR3 region has 16 residues. The V gene end was trimmed by 5 bases and the J gene end by 2 bases; junction bases not matched to a gene: 9. The CDR3 protein is CASSPQGGRPYNEQFF. DNA of the CDR3: TGTGCCAGCAGCCCCCAGGGCGGGAGACCCTACAATGAGCAGTTCTTC. Full variable domain (rest looked up from reference TRBV7-3 and TRBJ2-1): GAGVSQTPSNKVTEKGKYVELRCDPISGHTALYWYRQSLGQGPEFLIYFQGTGAADDSGLPNDRFFAVRPEGSVSTLKIQRTERGDSAVYLCASSPQGGRPYNEQFFGPGTRLTVL.

A single count supports this clone. This chain joins TRBV7-6 and TRBJ2-1; 11 bases map to TRBD2. Germline-derived CDR1 and CDR2 are SGHVS and FNYEAQ. The CDR3 consists of 14 residues. The J segment lost 10 bases and the V segment lost 6 bases, leaving 8 bases of the junction unmatched. CDR3 amino acids: CASRALAGGMEQFF. For the CDR3, the DNA is TGTGCCAGCAGGGCCCTAGCGGGGGGAATGGAGCAGTTCTTC. The variable domain in full, with the rest retrieved from reference TRBV7-6 and TRBJ2-1, is GAGVSQSPRYKVTKRGQDVALRCDPISGHVSLYWYRQALGQGPEFLTYFNYEAQQDKSGLPNDRFSAERPEGSISTLTIQRTEQRDSAMYRCASRALAGGMEQFFGPGTRLTVL.

This sequence joins TRBV5-1 and TRBJ2-7; tentative D call: TRBD2 (6 bases). The V end was cut by 1 base, the J end by 2 bases, with 7 bases between. The CDR3 is 13 residues long. CDR1 is SGHRS, CDR2 YFSETQ, per germline. CDR3 nucleotide sequence: TGCGCCAGCAGCTTGACGGGGGCCTACGAGCAGTACTTC. This codes for CASSLTGAYEQYF.

The rearrangement links TRBV6-1 to TRBJ1-4; TRBD1 is a possible D gene (6 bases). The CDR3 covers 15 residues. Germline values: CDR1 MNHNS, CDR2 SASEGT. V was cut by 3 bases and J by 4 bases, with 12 bases left in between. The CDR3 sequence: CASSDQTGGNEKLFF. The CDR3 DNA reads TGTGCCAGCAGTGACCAGACAGGCGGTAATGAAAAACTGTTTTTT.

The V and J genes are TRBV6-2 or TRBV6-3 and TRBJ2-6; D is perhaps TRBD1 (6 bases). V lost 2 bases and J 2 bases, leaving 10 bases between the germline ends. CDR1 is MNHEY, CDR2 SVGEGT, per germline. There are 16 residues in the CDR3. This CDR3 reads CASSYQGPTGANVLTF. As DNA, the CDR3 is TGTGCCAGCAGTTACCAGGGGCCTACTGGGGCCAACGTCCTGACTTTC.

The chain couples TRBV7-2 to TRBJ2-2; D is unclear. V was clipped by 2 bases and J by 4 bases, with 5 bases between them. The CDR3 is made up of 13 amino acids. Germline loops: CDR1 SGHTA, CDR2 FQGNSA. For the CDR3, the DNA is TGTGCCAGCAGCTTAACCCCCACCGGGGAGCTGTTTTTT. Its protein is CASSLTPTGELFF.

The chain has TRBV4-2 and TRBJ1-6, with a weak D call TRBD1 (5 bases). The CDR3 is 13 amino acids. V shed 3 bases and J shed 10 bases, with 10 bases lying between them. The germline gives CDR1 LGHNA, CDR2 YNFKEQ. CDR3 in amino acids: CASSQGGRSPLHF. The CDR3 DNA is TGTGCCAGCAGCCAGGGGGGAAGATCACCCCTCCACTTT.

This sequence joins TRBV4-2 and TRBJ2-1, with 9 positions matching TRBD2. The CDR3 has 17 residues. Trimming cost V 4 bases and J 2 bases; bases outside gene matches: 9. The V gene's germline CDR1 is LGHNA and CDR2 YNFKEQ. Here the CDR3 DNA reads TGTGCCAGCAGCCCCTATAGCGGGGGAGCCGCCTACAATGAGCAGTTCTTC. Encoded protein: CASSPYSGGAAYNEQFF.

This chain connects TRBV20-1 to TRBJ2-5; D is unresolved. CDR1 is DFQATT and CDR2 is SNEGSKA in the germline V gene (reference sequence). Trimming shortened V by 5 bases and J by 2 bases, and 3 bases separated the two germline ends. This CDR3 contains 10 residues. CDR3 coding DNA: TGCAGTGCTCGTCAAGAGACCCAGTACTTC. Translated, it gives CSARQETQYF.

The rearrangement joins TRBV5-4 to TRBJ2-5, with TRBD1 matching over 8 bases. V lost 1 base and J lost 5; bases outside the gene matches: 7. This CDR3 is 15 amino acids long. Germline V gene sequence: CDR1 SGHNT, CDR2 YYREEE (reference sequence). The CDR3 here is CASSLNQGARETQYF. The CDR3 nucleotides read TGTGCCAGCAGCTTGAATCAGGGGGCGAGGGAGACCCAGTACTTC.

The rearrangement joins TRBV3-1 (or the pseudogene TRBV3-2) to TRBJ2-6; D unresolved. Trimming left V 3 bases short and J 2 bases short, with 5 bases between. The CDR3 is 14 residues long. The germline CDR1 and CDR2 sequences are LGHDT and YNNKEL (reference sequence). The CDR3 region has the DNA TGTGCCAGCAGCCATCTAGCTGGGGCCAACGTCCTGACTTTC. As protein: CASSHLAGANVLTF.

The J gene is TRBJ2-1, the V gene TRBV12-3 or TRBV12-4; 7 bases are shared with TRBD1. The CDR3 is 13 amino acids. Trimming took 5 bases from V and 8 from J; bases not matched to a gene: 6. In DNA form, the CDR3 reads TGTGCCAGCAGTCCAGACAGGGCCGATGAGCAGTTCTTC. Its protein is CASSPDRADEQFF.

The chain employs TRBV7-9 and TRBJ2-1; 9 nucleotides line up with TRBD1. The length of the CDR3 is 15 residues. Germline CDR1 reads SEHNR; CDR2 reads FQNEAQ (reference sequence). V was pared by 2 bases and J by 4 bases, with 3 bases of the junction left unmatched. The CDR3 nucleotides are TGTGCCAGCAGCTTACAGGACAGGGGATACAATGAGCAGTTCTTC. This sequence encodes CASSLQDRGYNEQFF. Supplemented by reference TRBV7-9 and TRBJ2-1, the full variable domain reads DTGVSQNPRHKITKRGQNVTFRCDPISEHNRLYWYRQTLGQGPEFLTYFQNEAQLEKSRLLSDRFSAERPKGSFSTLEIQRTEQGDSAMYLCASSLQDRGYNEQFFGPGTRLTVL.

This clone was seen a single time. V and J are TRBV15 and TRBJ2-6; TRBD2 agrees at 7 bases. The germline gives CDR1 LNHNV, CDR2 YYDKDF (reference sequence). V trimming: 3 bases; J trimming: 0 bases; junction bases outside the gene matches: 8. The CDR3 totals 18 residues. The CDR3 protein is CATSRTSGAGSGANVLTF. The CDR3 nucleotides read TGTGCCACCAGCAGGACGAGCGGGGCCGGCTCTGGGGCCAACGTCCTGACTTTC. Drawing the rest from reference TRBV15 and TRBJ2-6, the complete variable domain is DAMVIQNPRYQVTQFGKPVTLSCSQTLNHNVMYWYQQKSSQAPKLLFHYYDKDFNNEADTPDNFQSRRPNTSFCFLDIRSPGLGDTAMYLCATSRTSGAGSGANVLTFGAGSRLTVL.

As DNA, the CDR3 is TGTGCCAGCAGCTCCTTAGCGGGAGAGACCGGGGAGCTGTTTTTT. Translated: CASSSLAGETGELFF. The chain employs TRBV7-2 and TRBJ2-2, with 9 bases that match TRBD2. Trimming at V came to 4 bases and at J to 5 bases, leaving 5 bases not matched to a gene. The CDR3 runs to 15 residues. Germline loops: CDR1 SGHTA, CDR2 FQGNSA. Full variable domain (remainder filled in from reference TRBV7-2 and TRBJ2-2): GAGVSQSPSNKVTEKGKDVELRCDPISGHTALYWYRQSLGQGLEFLIYFQGNSAPDKSGLPSDRFSAERTGGSVSTLTIQRTQQEDSAVYLCASSSLAGETGELFFGEGSRLTVL.

The rearrangement uses TRBV6-5 and TRBJ2-3; 8 bases align to TRBD2. The V and J ends lost 6 bases and 2 bases, in that order; junction bases with no gene match: 4. CDR1 MNHEY and CDR2 SVGAGI come from the germline V gene. This CDR3 contains 14 residues. The CDR3 reads CASRRGGTTDTQYF. CDR3 DNA: TGTGCCAGCAGACGCGGGGGGACCACAGATACGCAGTATTTT.

This clone was found once. Other DNA sequences within the sample encode an identical CDR3. The chain links TRBV19 to TRBJ2-1; 11 bases fit TRBD2. J was trimmed by 8 bases and V by 3 bases; bases with no gene match: 3. The CDR3 length is 14 residues. Germline CDR1 is LNHDA and CDR2 is SQIVND (reference sequence). For the CDR3, the DNA is TGTGCCAGTAGTATTAGTAGCGGGAGGGATGAGCAGTTCTTC. Amino acid sequence: CASSISSGRDEQFF.

This clone was seen once. The rearrangement joins TRBV7-8 to TRBJ1-5; D perhaps matches TRBD1 (6 bases). Trimming left V 1 base short and J 0 bases short, with 13 bases between. This CDR3 has 17 amino acids. Germline CDR1 is SGHVS and CDR2 is FQNEAQ. The DNA of the CDR3 is TGTGCCAGCAGCTTAGGATTGGCAGGGGATAGCAATCAGCCCCAGCATTTT. As protein: CASSLGLAGDSNQPQHF.

Note on this clone: Other DNA sequences from this sample encode an identical CDR3 as well. This chain uses TRBV14 with TRBJ1-4, with no clear D. The ends were cut back, 4 bases at V and 3 bases at J, with 9 bases in the middle. This CDR3 is built from 14 residues. CDR1 and CDR2 from the germline V gene are SGHDN and FVKESK. CDR3 sequence: CASSRGGANEKLFF. DNA for the CDR3: TGTGCCAGCAGCCGGGGTGGGGCTAATGAAAAACTGTTTTTT. The full variable domain, with the rest looked up from reference TRBV14 and TRBJ1-4, is EAGVTQFPSHSVIEKGQTVTLRCDPISGHDNLYWYRRVMGKEIKFLLHFVKESKQDESGMPNNRFLAERTGGTYSTLKVQPAELEDSGVYFCASSRGGANEKLFFGSGTQLSVL.

The chain links TRBV6-5 to TRBJ1-2; D not resolved. The germline CDR1 and CDR2 sequences are MNHEY and SVGAGI. Between the trimmed V and J ends, which lost 10 bases and 2 bases, there was a span of 8 bases. This CDR3 comprises 11 residues. CDR3 DNA: TGTGCCATCGGGGTAAACTATGGCTACACCTTC. As protein: CAIGVNYGYTF.

As concerns this clone: Additional DNA sequences in this sample encode the identical CDR3. This chain links TRBV18 with TRBJ1-5, with 7 bases fitting TRBD1. Losses at the gene ends were 5 bases for V and 4 bases for J; bases not matched to a gene: 2. The length of the CDR3 is 13 residues. Germline V gene sequence: CDR1 KGHSH, CDR2 LQKENI. This CDR3 is CASSSGGNQPQHF. The CDR3 DNA reads TGTGCCAGCTCATCAGGGGGGAATCAGCCCCAGCATTTT.

The chain employs TRBV6-4 and TRBJ2-3; 10 bases agree with TRBD2. The junction had 6 bases not matched to a gene; V was cut back by 5 bases and J by 4 bases. The germline gives CDR1 MRHNA, CDR2 SNTAGT. CDR3 length: 15 residues. CDR3 sequence: CASSLAGGGADTQYF. CDR3 nucleotide sequence: TGTGCCAGCAGTTTAGCGGGAGGAGGTGCAGATACGCAGTATTTT.

V is TRBV7-9 and J is TRBJ2-5; the D gene is possibly TRBD2 (7 bases). V lost 2 bases and J 1 base, leaving 8 bases between the germline ends. Germline lookup yields CDR1 SEHNR and CDR2 FQNEAQ (reference sequence). The CDR3 spans 14 residues. The DNA of the CDR3 is TGTGCCAGCAGCTTACGGGGGGCCCAAGAGACCCAGTACTTC. Translating gives CASSLRGAQETQYF.